These 9 T cell receptor beta chains came from one sample sequenced in a study of shared clonotypes between healthy human individuals. The table came from immunoSEQ multiplex PCR; TCRdb's copy has only in-frame clones and leaves some out. The table includes around 1.5 million clones, around 98% detected once. Sequencing was done on a sample of naive CD4+ T cells sorted from blood. Subset described: CD45RA+ positively selected. The receptors here all came from a man between 25 and 39 years old in good health.

For this clone: The same CDR3 arises from other DNA sequences in this sample as well. This sequence joins TRBV5-4 and TRBJ2-5, with D possibly matching TRBD1 (6 bases). Germline assignment: CDR1 SGHNT and CDR2 YYREEE (reference sequence). V lost 4 bases to trimming and J lost 2 bases, with 9 bases between them. The CDR3 covers 13 residues. The CDR3 sequence is CASSLDRQETQYF. CDR3 bases: TGTGCCAGCAGCCTTGACAGGCAAGAGACCCAGTACTTC.

V usage is TRBV7-2 and J usage is TRBJ2-1; the D is unclear. The germline V gene encodes CDR1 SGHTA and CDR2 FQGNSA. This CDR3 spans 13 amino acids. V lost 5 bases and J lost 8, with 13 bases in between. The CDR3 coding sequence is TGTGCCAGCAGCCCCAGAGTGGGCTATGAGCAGTTCTTC. Translation gives CASSPRVGYEQFF.

The rearrangement joins TRBV5-4 to TRBJ2-3, with 12 positions matching TRBD2. V trimming: 5 bases; J trimming: 0 bases; junction bases outside the gene matches: 10. Germline CDR1 reads SGHNT; CDR2 reads YYREEE (reference sequence). The CDR3 has 18 residues. Here the CDR3 reads CASRPPGLAGSSTDTQYF. The CDR3 nucleotides are TGTGCCAGCAGACCGCCGGGACTAGCGGGTTCTAGCACAGATACGCAGTATTTT. Filled out from reference TRBV5-4 and TRBJ2-3, the complete variable domain reads ETGVTQSPTHLIKTRGQQVTLRCSSQSGHNTVSWYQQALGQGPQFIFQYYREEENGRGNFPPRFSGLQFPNYSSELNVNALELDDSALYLCASRPPGLAGSSTDTQYFGPGTRLTVL.

The chain joins TRBV2 to TRBJ2-3, with D unresolved. Germline V gene data show CDR1 as SNHLY and CDR2 as FYNNEI. Deletions cut 8 bases from V and 4 bases from J, with 10 bases between. This CDR3 comprises 12 residues. CDR3 sequence: CASGGGADTQYF. The CDR3 nucleotides read TGTGCCAGCGGCGGTGGCGCAGATACGCAGTATTTT.

The chain uses TRBV5-6 and TRBJ1-5, with 8 bases identical to TRBD1. CDR3 length equals 15 residues. Germline CDR1 reads SGHDT; CDR2 reads YYEEEE. V dropped 3 bases and J dropped 4; count of bases not matched to a gene: 6. CDR3 residues: CASSWGTGFNQPQHF. DNA for the CDR3: TGTGCCAGCAGCTGGGGGACAGGCTTTAATCAGCCCCAGCATTTT.

This rearrangement joins TRBV28 to TRBJ2-1; D is uncertain. Germline V gives CDR1 MDHEN, CDR2 SYDVKM. This CDR3 has 13 residues. The V and J ends lost 6 bases and 5 bases respectively, with 11 bases between them. The CDR3 DNA follows: TGTGCCAGCAGAAGATCCTCAGACAATGAGCAGTTCTTC. Encoded protein: CASRRSSDNEQFF.

About this clone: The identical CDR3 is also encoded by other nucleotide sequences in the sample. This rearrangement joins TRBV7-9 to TRBJ2-3; 12 bases map to TRBD2. The CDR3 contains 15 residues. CDR1 is SEHNR and CDR2 is FQNEAQ in the germline V gene (reference sequence). The V and J ends lost 2 bases and 3 bases, in that order; junction bases with no gene match: 0. The CDR3 sequence is CASSLLAGGTDTQYF. The DNA of the CDR3 is TGTGCCAGCAGCTTACTAGCGGGAGGGACAGATACGCAGTATTTT.

The chain has TRBV19 and TRBJ2-7, with D unclear. CDR1 is LNHDA, CDR2 SQIVND, per germline (reference sequence). This CDR3 is built from 14 residues. The V gene lost 1 base and the J gene lost 2 bases, with 9 bases spanning the gap. The CDR3 region is CASSIVPNTYEQYF. For the CDR3, the DNA is TGTGCCAGTAGTATAGTCCCAAATACCTACGAGCAGTACTTC.

The chain carries TRBV7-6 and TRBJ2-7; 9 bases align to TRBD1. The ends lost 5 bases at V and 3 bases at J; junction bases unmatched: 2. CDR1 and CDR2 (germline): SGHVS, FNYEAQ. The CDR3 covers 13 residues. This CDR3 reads CASSPDRGYEQYF. The CDR3 DNA reads as TGTGCCAGCAGCCCGGACAGGGGCTACGAGCAGTACTTC. Full variable domain (remainder filled in from reference TRBV7-6 and TRBJ2-7): GAGVSQSPRYKVTKRGQDVALRCDPISGHVSLYWYRQALGQGPEFLTYFNYEAQQDKSGLPNDRFSAERPEGSISTLTIQRTEQRDSAMYRCASSPDRGYEQYFGPGTRLTVT.